A selection of T cell receptor beta chains follows, all from one sample in a study of cytomegalovirus exposure and HLA in healthy donors. The repertoire was sequenced with immunoSEQ multiplex PCR; TCRdb's copy has only in-frame clones and lacks some. Of 150,000 to 200,000 clones listed, 82% are singletons. The sequencing sample was made of PBMCs. The origin of the receptors is a girl aged 2 to 9 in good health and CMV-seropositive. The CDR3 runs from the conserved cysteine through the conserved F or W. Each record gives: clone size, D gene, J gene, CDR3 length, V gene, CDR3 protein, CDR3 DNA. The D gene is left open where the match is weak. Clone size is shown for a subset of rows, as once, few, many or a class of expanded clone.

>.|TRBD1|TRBJ1-6|14|TRBV10-3
CAISGDRGDSPLHF
TGTGCCATCAGTGGGGACAGGGGGGATTCACCCCTCCACTTT
>few|TRBD2|TRBJ2-1|16|TRBV28
CASNQGGTRLWAEQFF
TGTGCCAGCAACCAAGGCGGGACTAGGTTGTGGGCTGAGCAGTTCTTC
>.|TRBD1|TRBJ1-2|14|TRBV5-1
CASRSTGPNYGYTF
TGCGCCAGCAGATCGACAGGGCCTAACTATGGCTACACCTTC
>.|.|TRBJ1-3|15|TRBV6-6
CASLERGGSGNTIYF
TGTGCCAGCCTCGAAAGGGGGGGCTCTGGAAACACCATATATTTT
>.|TRBD2|TRBJ2-7|13|TRBV30
CAWANSGRGEQYF
TGTGCCTGGGCAAATAGCGGGAGGGGCGAGCAGTACTTC
>.|TRBD1|TRBJ1-5|14|TRBV30
CAWDRDRATQPQHF
TGTGCCTGGGACCGGGACAGGGCCACCCAGCCCCAGCATTTT
>once|.|TRBJ2-7|15|TRBV4-1
CASSQLIITVYEQYF
TGCGCCAGCAGCCAACTCATCATTACAGTCTACGAGCAGTACTTC
>.|.|TRBJ2-3|14|TRBV21-1
CASSEDYCTDTQYF
TGTGCCAGCAGCGAGGATTACTGCACAGATACGCAGTATTTT
>.|.|TRBJ2-1|18|TRBV15
CATSRDLEGGAPYNEQFF
TGTGCCACCAGCAGAGATCTGGAGGGAGGAGCCCCCTACAATGAGCAGTTCTTC
>.|.|TRBJ2-7|11|TRBV28
CASSSSYEQYF
TGTGCCAGCAGTTCATCCTACGAGCAGTACTTC
>few|.|TRBJ1-1|13|TRBV30
CAWSLGEGTEAFF
TGTGCCTGGAGTCTGGGAGAGGGAACTGAAGCTTTCTTT
>.|.|TRBJ2-3|11|TRBV20-1
CSASLTDTQYF
TGCAGTGCTAGTCTCACAGATACGCAGTATTTT
>.|TRBD1|TRBJ2-5|17|TRBV9
CASSSPETGGPQETQYF
TGTGCCAGCAGCTCACCTGAGACAGGGGGCCCCCAAGAGACCCAGTACTTC
>.|.|TRBJ2-3|12|TRBV5-8
CASSLAVDTQYF
TGTGCCAGCAGCTTGGCAGTAGATACGCAGTATTTT
>.|TRBD1|TRBJ1-4|15|TRBV4-1
CASSQVGTESEKLFF
TGCGCCAGCAGCCAAGTGGGGACAGAAAGCGAAAAACTGTTTTTT
>.|.|TRBJ1-1|13|TRBV7-2
CASSLMVSTEAFF
TGTGCCAGCAGCTTAATGGTTAGTACTGAAGCTTTCTTT
>.|.|TRBJ2-5|17|TRBV28
CVSRPTPTRRGGEEQYF
TGTGTCAGCAGACCTACCCCGACTAGGCGGGGTGGAGAGGAGCAGTACTTC
>.|TRBD2|TRBJ2-2|18|TRBV18
CASSPGTSGSMNTGELFF
TGTGCCAGCTCACCCGGGACTAGCGGGAGTATGAACACCGGGGAGCTGTTTTTT
>.|.|TRBJ2-7|15|TRBV5-6
CASSFAVRGGNEQYF
TGTGCCAGCAGCTTTGCAGTCAGGGGTGGAAACGAGCAGTACTTC
>.|.|TRBJ1-4|16|TRBV2
CASSSRSVGGSEKLFF
TGTGCCAGCAGTAGTCGGTCAGTGGGAGGAAGTGAAAAACTGTTTTTT
>few|.|TRBJ2-1|14|TRBV30
CAWMGEEFYNEQFF
TGTGCCTGGATGGGAGAGGAGTTCTACAATGAGCAGTTCTTC
>.|TRBD1|TRBJ1-3|12|TRBV30
CALTGLGNTIYF
TGTGCACTGACAGGGCTAGGAAACACCATATATTTT
>few|TRBD1|TRBJ2-3|16|TRBV19
CASSTEDRESTDTQYF
TGTGCCAGTAGTACTGAGGACAGGGAAAGCACAGATACGCAGTATTTT
>once|TRBD2|TRBJ2-3|17|TRBV30
CAWSRAGSGRPPDTQYF
TGTGCCTGGAGCAGAGCGGGTAGCGGGAGGCCCCCGGATACGCAGTATTTT
>.|.|TRBJ1-3|14|TRBV19
CASSINISGNTIYF
TGTGCCAGTAGTATAAACATCTCTGGAAACACCATATATTTT
>once|TRBD2|TRBJ2-3|15|TRBV6-1
CASRLAGGFTDTQYF
TGTGCCAGCCGACTAGCGGGAGGTTTTACAGATACGCAGTATTTT
>.|.|TRBJ2-1|17|TRBV19
CASRMRRGRSSYNEQFF
TGTGCCAGTAGGATGAGGAGGGGACGATCCTCCTACAATGAGCAGTTCTTC
>.|TRBD2|TRBJ2-7|15|TRBV4-1
CASSQGLAGTYEQYF
TGCGCCAGCAGCCAAGGACTAGCGGGAACTTACGAGCAGTACTTC
>.|.|TRBJ1-5|15|TRBV28
CASSPGARGYQPQHF
TGTGCCAGCAGTCCCGGGGCGCGGGGATATCAGCCCCAGCATTTT
>.|.|TRBJ2-6|12|TRBV7-9
CASSLAVGRLTF
TGTGCCAGCAGCTTAGCGGTCGGCAGGCTGACTTTC
>.|.|TRBJ1-5|17|TRBV6-1
CASSDLRGGLVGQPQHF
TGTGCCAGCAGTGACCTCCGGGGGGGACTAGTCGGTCAGCCCCAGCATTTT
>few|.|TRBJ1-5|12|TRBV4-2
CASSQGGQPQHF
TGTGCCAGCAGCCAGGGAGGTCAGCCCCAGCATTTT
>.|.|TRBJ2-3|12|TRBV6-1
CASSDQADTQYF
TGTGCCAGCAGTGATCAGGCAGATACGCAGTATTTT
>.|TRBD2|TRBJ2-3|15|TRBV19
CASSILGGTADTQYF
TGTGCCAGTAGTATCTTGGGGGGGACGGCAGATACGCAGTATTTT
>.|.|TRBJ2-1|13|TRBV5-1
CASSLEDGIGQFF
TGCGCCAGCAGCTTGGAGGACGGGATTGGGCAGTTCTTC
>few|.|TRBJ2-1|14|TRBV5-7
CASSLGHSYNEQFF
TGTGCCAGCAGCTTGGGACACTCCTACAATGAGCAGTTCTTC
>.|TRBD2|TRBJ2-2|15|TRBV4-1
CASSQREVSTGELFF
TGCGCCAGCAGCCAGCGGGAGGTCAGCACCGGGGAGCTGTTTTTT